These T cell receptor beta chains were read from a single sample in a study of regulatory T cells in long-lasting Graves disease. TCRdb processed the multiplex PCR reads anew with MiXCR; each CDR3 protein has one entry. Among about 430,000 distinct CDR3 sequences listed, around 20% were seen once. The sample in question was peripheral blood mononuclear cells (PBMCs), obtained when the disease was refractory, from a patient treated with antithyroid drugs. The source is a female donor with Graves disease. Each CDR3 is given with its conserved first and last residue. A D gene is named only where the DNA matches it firmly. Clone size is shown for a subset of rows, as once, few, many or a class of expanded clone.

abundance	d_gene	v_gene	j_gene	CDR3nt	CDR3aa
many	-	TRBV6-5	TRBJ2-5	TGTGCCAGCAGTTATGGGGGACAAGAGACCCAGTACTTC	CASSYGGQETQYF
-	-	TRBV19	TRBJ2-2	TGTGCCAGTAGCACAGGGCCGTCCGGGGAGCTGTTTTTT	CASSTGPSGELFF
few	TRBD2	TRBV3-1	TRBJ2-2	TGTGCCAGCAGCCAAGGTTCAGCGGGGGGGCGGATCGGGGAGCTGTTTTTT	CASSQGSAGGRIGELFF
-	-	TRBV6-2/TRBV6-3	TRBJ2-6	TGTGCCAGCGTTGGTCCCAACGTCCTGACTTTC	CASVGPNVLTF
many	-	TRBV7-9	TRBJ2-5	TGTGCCAGCAGCTTAGGCCAGACGGCGTACCAAGAGACCCAGTACTTC	CASSLGQTAYQETQYF
many	-	TRBV28	TRBJ1-6	TGTGCCAGCGGAGGTTCACCCCTCCACTTT	CASGGSPLHF
-	-	TRBV27	TRBJ2-7	TGTGCCAGCAGTCCGGGACCCACCTCGAGGGAGCAGTACTTC	CASSPGPTSREQYF
many	-	TRBV7-6	TRBJ2-7	TGTGCCAGCAGCTTAGAGGGGAAGAAAGGCGAGCAGTACTTC	CASSLEGKKGEQYF
many	-	TRBV5-1	TRBJ1-1	TGCGCCAGCAGCGCCCGGACAGCGACGAACACTGAAGCTTTCTTT	CASSARTATNTEAFF
few	-	TRBV7-2	TRBJ2-7	TGTGCCAGCAGCTTAGGTTTCTGGGACAAAGCCTACGAGCAGTACTTC	CASSLGFWDKAYEQYF
many	TRBD2	TRBV2	TRBJ2-7	TGTGCCAGCAGTGGACTAGCGGACAGTTACGAGCAGTACTTC	CASSGLADSYEQYF
many	TRBD1	TRBV28	TRBJ2-7	TGTGCCAGCAGTTTAGCAGGGGACAGCTACGAGCAGTACTTC	CASSLAGDSYEQYF
-	TRBD1	TRBV6-1	TRBJ1-5	TGTGCCAGCAGAGGGGACAGGATAAGCAATCAGCCCCAGCATTTT	CASRGDRISNQPQHF
many	TRBD1	TRBV12-3/TRBV12-4	TRBJ1-4	TGTGCCAGCAGTTCGGGAGGGACAGTTAATGAAAAACTGTTTTTT	CASSSGGTVNEKLFF
many	-	TRBV12-3/TRBV12-4	TRBJ1-1	TGTGCCAGCAGTTTTGGGGGGCTGGGGACTGAAGCTTTCTTT	CASSFGGLGTEAFF
-	TRBD2	TRBV5-1	TRBJ2-4	TGCGCCAGCAGCTTGGGGACTAGCGGAAACATTCAGTACTTC	CASSLGTSGNIQYF
many	TRBD2	TRBV20-1	TRBJ2-7	TGCAGTGCTAGAGATACGTGGACTAGCGGGAGTTACGAGCAGTACTTC	CSARDTWTSGSYEQYF
many	-	TRBV18	TRBJ2-7	TGTGCCAGCTCACTCGACACAGAGCAGTACTTC	CASSLDTEQYF
few	-	TRBV6-1	TRBJ1-2	TGTGCCAGCAGTGAACGGTCTGGCTATGGCTACACCTTC	CASSERSGYGYTF
few	-	TRBV6-1	TRBJ2-7	TGTGCCAGCAGCAAGTCGGACAGTGCCTACGAGCAGTACTTC	CASSKSDSAYEQYF
few	-	TRBV19	TRBJ1-1	TGTGCCAGTAGTCTCCAACTCCGGGACGGTGAAGCTTTCTTT	CASSLQLRDGEAFF
-	-	TRBV28	TRBJ2-1	TGTGCCAGCAGTTTCCGGTCCAAAGAGGGTGAGCAGTTCTTC	CASSFRSKEGEQFF
few	TRBD1	TRBV6-1	TRBJ1-2	TGTGCCAGCAGCCCGGGACAGCTAGTCCTAAGCCCCATCTATGGCATCGGCTACACCTTC	CASSPGQLVLSPIYGIGYTF